The 18 T cell receptor beta chains listed next were all sequenced from one sample in a study of T cell changes during pregnancy in multiple sclerosis. Clones were sequenced by immunoSEQ multiplex PCR, and TCRdb holds only the in-frame ones, with some missing. The repertoire holds some 100,000 clones, with 90% to 95% as singletons. The source was peripheral blood, collected before pregnancy. These receptors were obtained from a female donor with multiple sclerosis, enrolled in a pregnancy study.

The V call is TRBV7-2, the J call TRBJ1-1, with D hard to call. The germline V gene encodes CDR1 SGHTA and CDR2 FQGNSA. The CDR3 totals 15 residues. V lost 1 base and J 1 base, leaving 10 bases between the germline ends. As DNA, the CDR3 is TGTGCCAGCAGCTTAGACTCCGCACGGAACACTGAAGCTTTCTTT. The encoded protein is CASSLDSARNTEAFF. Variable domain in full (rest from reference TRBV7-2 and TRBJ1-1): GAGVSQSPSNKVTEKGKDVELRCDPISGHTALYWYRQSLGQGLEFLIYFQGNSAPDKSGLPSDRFSAERTGGSVSTLTIQRTQQEDSAVYLCASSLDSARNTEAFFGQGTRLTVV.

This chain joins TRBV25-1 and TRBJ2-1, with 11 bases lining up with TRBD2. The length of the CDR3 is 15 residues. The trim removed 4 bases at V and 5 bases at J, leaving 4 bases unmatched. Germline assignment: CDR1 MGHDK and CDR2 SYGVNS. DNA of the CDR3: TGTGCCAGCAGTGTTTTAGCGGGAGGGAACAATGAGCAGTTCTTC. Protein product: CASSVLAGGNNEQFF.

The chain uses TRBV19 and TRBJ1-1; 9 bases are shared with TRBD1. Germline trimming cut 3 bases from V and 4 bases from J; bases unmatched to any gene: 3. CDR1 and CDR2 (germline): LNHDA, SQIVND (reference sequence). The CDR3 contains 14 residues. CDR3 protein: CASSIGTGITEAFF. DNA of the CDR3: TGTGCCAGTAGTATCGGGACAGGGATCACTGAAGCTTTCTTT.

V usage is TRBV5-4 and J usage is TRBJ1-1; D remains ambiguous. Germline V gives CDR1 SGHNT, CDR2 YYREEE (reference sequence). V shed 0 bases and J shed 4 bases, with 16 bases lying between them. The length of the CDR3 is 16 residues. For the CDR3, the DNA is TGTGCCAGCAGCTTGGATCCGACTCTTAGAGGCACTGAAGCTTTCTTT. Protein sequence: CASSLDPTLRGTEAFF.

The chain joins TRBV30 to TRBJ1-4; D perhaps matches TRBD1 (6 bases). Per germline, CDR1 GTSNPN and CDR2 SVGIG (reference sequence). The CDR3 totals 12 residues. The V gene lost 3 bases and the J gene lost 14 bases, with 16 bases spanning the gap. CDR3 sequence: CAWSDEGVGLFF. CDR3 coding DNA: TGTGCCTGGAGCGACGAGGGGGTAGGCCTGTTTTTT.

This clone was counted a few times. The chain is built from TRBV6-6 and TRBJ1-1; D is ambiguous. Germline values: CDR1 MNHNY, CDR2 SVGAGI (reference sequence). Trimming removed 0 bases at V and 0 bases at J, with 8 bases between. This CDR3 spans 15 amino acids. Here the CDR3 reads CASSYSVQLNTEAFF. The CDR3 coding sequence is TGTGCCAGCAGTTACTCGGTACAGTTGAACACTGAAGCTTTCTTT.

The V and J genes are TRBV28 and TRBJ1-1, with D maybe TRBD1 (6 bases). This CDR3 comprises 14 residues. Trimming stripped 6 bases from V and 0 bases from J, with 11 bases between. From germline, CDR1 is MDHEN and CDR2 SYDVKM. The DNA for the CDR3 is TGTGCCAGCAGCCGTACAGGGATGAACACTGAAGCTTTCTTT. Amino acids: CASSRTGMNTEAFF.

The V call is TRBV7-6, the J call TRBJ2-3; 14 bases line up with TRBD2. Unmatched junction bases numbered 5, after V lost 7 bases and J lost 5 bases. This CDR3 is 15 amino acids long. The germline gives CDR1 SGHVS, CDR2 FNYEAQ. CDR3 sequence (DNA): TGTGCCAGCAAGGGACTAGCGGGAGTTAAAGATACGCAGTATTTT. The encoded protein is CASKGLAGVKDTQYF. The full variable domain, rest sourced from reference TRBV7-6 and TRBJ2-3, is GAGVSQSPRYKVTKRGQDVALRCDPISGHVSLYWYRQALGQGPEFLTYFNYEAQQDKSGLPNDRFSAERPEGSISTLTIQRTEQRDSAMYRCASKGLAGVKDTQYFGPGTRLTVL.

The chain's CDR3 is CASSLSGTNVGELFF. The DNA for the CDR3 is TGTGCCAGCAGTTTGAGCGGGACCAACGTCGGGGAGCTGTTTTTT. The rearrangement joins TRBV28 to TRBJ2-2, with 7 bases lining up with TRBD2. This CDR3 is built from 15 residues. J lost 7 bases, V lost 3 bases, and 8 bases had no gene match. Looked up from germline, CDR1 is MDHEN and CDR2 is SYDVKM.

V usage is TRBV6-5 and J usage is TRBJ1-1; TRBD1 might be the D (6 bases). The CDR3 contains 15 residues. Trimming cost V 0 bases and J 0 bases, with 8 bases left between them. In germline, CDR1 is MNHEY, CDR2 SVGAGI. CDR3 sequence: CASSYSGAMNTEAFF. The CDR3 DNA follows: TGTGCCAGCAGTTACTCGGGGGCCATGAACACTGAAGCTTTCTTT.

The chain is built from TRBV7-9 and TRBJ2-7; D is perhaps TRBD2 (6 bases). The ends were cut back, 5 bases at V and 7 bases at J, with 15 bases in the middle. Germline V lookup: CDR1 SEHNR, CDR2 FQNEAQ (reference sequence). The CDR3 is 13 residues long. The CDR3 reads CASSLGGLKEQYF. Written as DNA, the CDR3 is TGTGCCAGCAGCCTCGGGGGATTGAAGGAGCAGTACTTC.

The rearrangement joins TRBV9 to TRBJ2-7, with TRBD1 as a possible D gene (6 bases). The CDR3 is 13 residues long. Per germline, CDR1 SGDLS and CDR2 YYNGEE. Trimming stripped 1 base from V and 8 bases from J, with 13 bases between. The chain's CDR3 is CASSVNTGNQQYF. In DNA, the CDR3 is TGTGCCAGCAGCGTAAATACAGGGAACCAGCAGTACTTC.

This rearrangement joins TRBV30 to TRBJ1-6; tentatively, D is TRBD1 (5 bases). In germline, CDR1 is GTSNPN, CDR2 SVGIG (reference sequence). Between the trimmed V and J ends, which lost 3 bases and 8 bases, there was a span of 14 bases. This CDR3 has 14 amino acids. In DNA form, the CDR3 reads TGTGCCTGGAGCAAGCGGGGGTGGGATTCACCCCTCCACTTT. Residues: CAWSKRGWDSPLHF.

For the CDR3, the DNA is TGTGCCAGCAGCTTTAATCGAGAGACCCAGTACTTC. Amino acids: CASSFNRETQYF. The chain carries TRBV7-8 and TRBJ2-5, with D uncertain. CDR1 is SGHVS and CDR2 is FQNEAQ in the germline V gene. V lost 3 bases and J 4 bases, leaving 6 bases between the germline ends. This CDR3 contains 12 residues. Combining the CDR3 with reference TRBV7-8 and TRBJ2-5 gives the whole variable domain GAGVSQSPRYKVAKRGQDVALRCDPISGHVSLFWYQQALGQGPEFLTYFQNEAQLDKSGLPSDRFFAERPEGSVSTLKIQRTQQEDSAVYLCASSFNRETQYFGPGTRLLVL.

The rearrangement links TRBV9 to TRBJ1-5; a weak D match, TRBD1 (5 bases). From germline, CDR1 is SGDLS and CDR2 YYNGEE. Trimming took 3 bases from V and 6 from J, leaving 10 bases between them. This CDR3 is 13 amino acids long. CDR3 protein: CASSAERGQPQHF. CDR3 nucleotide sequence: TGTGCCAGCAGCGCAGAAAGGGGTCAGCCCCAGCATTTT.

V gene TRBV6-4 combines with J gene TRBJ2-1, with 7 bases fitting TRBD2. The CDR3 contains 13 residues. Germline V CDR1 and CDR2: MRHNA, SNTAGT. With V trimmed by 5 bases and J by 10 bases, 8 bases remained unmatched. DNA for the CDR3: TGTGCCAGCAGTCCGACTAGCTTTCAAGAGCAGTTCTTC. It translates to CASSPTSFQEQFF.

This clone was observed a single time. The rearrangement links TRBV18 to TRBJ2-7, with D hard to call. Germline V gene sequence: CDR1 KGHSH, CDR2 LQKENI. The length of the CDR3 is 14 residues. V was shortened by 3 bases and J by 3 bases, with 12 bases between the two germline ends. CDR3 nucleotide sequence: TGTGCCAGCTCACCGCCGCAACATATCTACGAGCAGTACTTC. Protein: CASSPPQHIYEQYF.

The V call is TRBV4-2, the J call TRBJ2-3; 7 nucleotides agree with TRBD2. The germline gives CDR1 LGHNA, CDR2 YNFKEQ. The CDR3 consists of 17 residues. The J segment lost 2 bases and the V segment lost 0 bases, leaving 8 bases of the junction unmatched. The CDR3 region has the DNA TGTGCCAGCAGCCAAGATGGTACGGGAGGCCCCACAGATACGCAGTATTTT. Translation: CASSQDGTGGPTDTQYF.